This section outlines one T cell receptor beta chain sequence together with its context. The antigen is unknown. The read gets to within 3 residues of the CDR3 end, and the germline J gene fills in the rest. The record originates from a study of Tregs in tolerant kidney transplant recipients. Assay: immunoSEQ multiplex PCR; the TCRdb copy retains only in-frame clones and omits some. This listing includes 45,000 to 55,000 clones. V was trimmed by 3 bases and J by 4 bases, leaving 16 bases between them. CDR1 and CDR2 from the germline V gene are SNHLY and FYNNEI. The CDR3 has 15 residues. Unstimulated Tregs (CD4+CD25+CD127-) and CD4+CD25- non-Tregs were sorted from PBMCs. Study-level results: This study did not directly address biological reproducibility.

The material sequenced was CD4+ T cells from blood, taken before the transplant. This TCR was recovered from a human donor who received a combined kidney and bone marrow transplant. V is TRBV2 and J is TRBJ2-7, with D perhaps TRBD2 (6 bases). The DNA read from the CDR3 is TGTGCCAGCAGTGATTTGACTAGTGGCCCTTACGAG. Translated, it gives CASSDLTSGPYE. The whole CDR3 sequence reads CASSDLTSGPYEQYF.